The present entry profiles one TCR beta chain with its context. Its antigen is unknown. The sample originates from a study of shared clonotypes between healthy human individuals. Regarding the study as a whole: The sharing of about 5.3% of naive CD4 clonotypes was seen across a handful of donors.

This CDR3 contains 16 residues. The ends lost 8 bases at V and 5 bases at J; junction bases unmatched: 11. Germline CDR1 and CDR2: LNHDA and SQIVND (reference sequence). At deep level, the assay was performed. Researchers divided each subset's genomic DNA evenly across several immunoSEQ plates. Generated by immunoSEQ multiplex PCR, the TCRdb table keeps only in-frame clones and is missing some. The data show some 980,000 clones, 70% to 85% seen once. Negatively enriched CD4+ T cells were divided by CD45RA into naive and memory. This chain uses TRBV19 with TRBJ2-2; 10 nucleotides agree with TRBD2. Sequences were obtained from memory CD4+ T cells sorted from blood. Indicated subset: CD45RA-negative fraction. This clonotype originated in a man between 18 and 35 years old in good health. CDR3 nucleotide sequence: TGTGCCAGTCGTCGGGGGCTAGCGGGAGCTACCGGGGAGCTGTTTTTT. Translated, it gives CASRRGLAGATGELFF.